This is a list of T cell receptor beta chains from one sample in a study of blood T cell repertoires in COVID-19. Method: immunoSEQ multiplex PCR; TCRdb's copy keeps in-frame clones and lacks some. In the table there are approximately 51,000 clones, around 90% of which are singletons. The material sequenced was peripheral blood. These receptors all stem from a man between 65 and 85 years old with active COVID-19. Each CDR3 is given with its conserved first and last residue. Each record gives: D gene, J gene, V gene, clone size, CDR3 protein, CDR3 DNA. A D gene is named only where the DNA matches it firmly. Some rows have no size entry. The others give once, few or many, or a class for an expanded clone.

d_gene: TRBD1
j_gene: TRBJ1-6
v_gene: TRBV6-2/TRBV6-3
abundance: once
CDR3aa: CASSYSGQGRSDNSPLHF
CDR3nt: TGTGCCAGCAGTTACTCGGGACAGGGAAGGTCCGATAATTCACCCCTCCACTTT

d_gene: TRBD1
j_gene: TRBJ2-1
v_gene: TRBV5-1
abundance: .
CDR3aa: CASRPTGGNEQFF
CDR3nt: TGCGCCAGCAGACCGACAGGGGGCAATGAGCAGTTCTTC

d_gene: .
j_gene: TRBJ2-3
v_gene: TRBV12-3/TRBV12-4
abundance: .
CDR3aa: CASSSSNTDTQYF
CDR3nt: TGTGCCAGCAGTTCGTCCAACACGGATACGCAGTATTTT

d_gene: TRBD1
j_gene: TRBJ1-1
v_gene: TRBV5-5
abundance: .
CDR3aa: CASSVQGDTEAFF
CDR3nt: TGTGCCAGCAGCGTACAGGGGGACACTGAAGCTTTCTTT

d_gene: .
j_gene: TRBJ1-2
v_gene: TRBV6-5
abundance: .
CDR3aa: CASSYGNYGYTF
CDR3nt: TGTGCCAGCAGTTACGGCAACTATGGCTACACCTTC

d_gene: TRBD1
j_gene: TRBJ1-4
v_gene: TRBV7-8
abundance: .
CDR3aa: CASSLARTGKTEKLFF
CDR3nt: TGTGCCAGCAGCTTAGCGAGGACAGGGAAAACTGAAAAACTGTTTTTT

d_gene: TRBD1
j_gene: TRBJ1-1
v_gene: TRBV5-1
abundance: .
CDR3aa: CASSLSGGNTEAFF
CDR3nt: TGCGCCAGCAGCCTATCAGGGGGGAACACTGAAGCTTTCTTT

d_gene: .
j_gene: TRBJ2-6
v_gene: TRBV19
abundance: .
CDR3aa: CASKGEGDLSGANVLTF
CDR3nt: TGTGCCAGTAAGGGCGAGGGGGACCTCTCTGGGGCCAACGTCCTGACTTTC

d_gene: TRBD1
j_gene: TRBJ1-3
v_gene: TRBV18
abundance: .
CDR3aa: CASSPGTGGHGNTIYF
CDR3nt: TGTGCCAGCTCACCGGGTACAGGGGGACATGGAAACACCATATATTTT

d_gene: .
j_gene: TRBJ1-4
v_gene: TRBV28
abundance: .
CDR3aa: CASSELLNFFF
CDR3nt: TGTGCCAGCAGCGAGTTACTCAACTTCTTTTTT

d_gene: TRBD1
j_gene: TRBJ2-1
v_gene: TRBV5-1
abundance: .
CDR3aa: CASSPGQVYNEQFF
CDR3nt: TGCGCCAGCAGCCCGGGACAGGTCTACAATGAGCAGTTCTTC

d_gene: TRBD1
j_gene: TRBJ2-2
v_gene: TRBV5-1
abundance: .
CDR3aa: CASSLGTESGELFF
CDR3nt: TGCGCCAGCAGCCTAGGGACAGAGTCCGGGGAGCTGTTTTTT

d_gene: .
j_gene: TRBJ2-6
v_gene: TRBV6-2/TRBV6-3
abundance: .
CDR3aa: CASSLRSGANVLTF
CDR3nt: TGTGCCAGCAGTTTGAGATCTGGGGCCAACGTCCTGACTTTC

d_gene: TRBD1
j_gene: TRBJ2-5
v_gene: TRBV5-6
abundance: .
CDR3aa: CASSLFFQGVETQYF
CDR3nt: TGTGCCAGCAGCTTGTTCTTCCAGGGGGTAGAGACCCAGTACTTC

d_gene: .
j_gene: TRBJ2-3
v_gene: TRBV18
abundance: .
CDR3aa: CASSPGEGTDTQYF
CDR3nt: TGTGCCAGCTCACCAGGGGAGGGCACAGATACGCAGTATTTT

d_gene: .
j_gene: TRBJ2-2
v_gene: TRBV11-2
abundance: .
CDR3aa: CASSQRGNTGELFF
CDR3nt: TGTGCCAGCAGCCAACGGGGGAACACCGGGGAGCTGTTTTTT

d_gene: TRBD1
j_gene: TRBJ2-5
v_gene: TRBV11-2
abundance: .
CDR3aa: CASSPPGTDETQYF
CDR3nt: TGTGCCAGCAGCCCACCCGGGACAGATGAGACCCAGTACTTC

d_gene: .
j_gene: TRBJ1-1
v_gene: TRBV5-1
abundance: once
CDR3aa: CASSSQGNTEAFF
CDR3nt: TGCGCCAGCAGCTCCCAGGGGAACACTGAAGCTTTCTTT

d_gene: .
j_gene: TRBJ1-5
v_gene: TRBV4-1
abundance: .
CDR3aa: CASSQALHPVEPQHF
CDR3nt: TGCGCCAGCAGCCAAGCTCTCCACCCGGTTGAGCCCCAGCATTTT

d_gene: TRBD1
j_gene: TRBJ1-1
v_gene: TRBV6-5
abundance: .
CDR3aa: CASSPTPGQGIEAFF
CDR3nt: TGTGCCAGCAGTCCAACGCCGGGACAGGGGATTGAAGCTTTCTTT

d_gene: .
j_gene: TRBJ1-4
v_gene: TRBV5-1
abundance: once
CDR3aa: CASGPGTTNEKLFF
CDR3nt: TGCGCCAGCGGCCCTGGTACAACTAATGAAAAACTGTTTTTT

d_gene: .
j_gene: TRBJ1-2
v_gene: TRBV28
abundance: .
CDR3aa: CASSSGLTRNYGYTF
CDR3nt: TGTGCCAGCAGTTCGGGACTCACAAGGAACTATGGCTACACCTTC

d_gene: .
j_gene: TRBJ1-6
v_gene: TRBV14
abundance: .
CDR3aa: CASSQAGVGPLHF
CDR3nt: TGTGCCAGCAGCCAAGCGGGGGTTGGCCCCCTCCACTTT

d_gene: TRBD1
j_gene: TRBJ1-1
v_gene: TRBV18
abundance: .
CDR3aa: CASSLYSGTGGMSTEAFF
CDR3nt: TGTGCCAGCTCACTTTATTCCGGGACAGGGGGCATGAGTACTGAAGCTTTCTTT

d_gene: TRBD2
j_gene: TRBJ2-2
v_gene: TRBV19
abundance: .
CDR3aa: CASSYGTSGATGELFF
CDR3nt: TGTGCCAGTAGTTACGGGACTAGCGGGGCCACCGGGGAGCTGTTTTTT

d_gene: TRBD1
j_gene: TRBJ2-7
v_gene: TRBV6-5
abundance: .
CDR3aa: CANSQGAGSSYEQYF
CDR3nt: TGTGCCAACAGTCAGGGGGCAGGTAGCTCCTACGAGCAGTACTTC

d_gene: .
j_gene: TRBJ2-7
v_gene: TRBV5-1
abundance: .
CDR3aa: CASSLQGNIGYEQYF
CDR3nt: TGCGCCAGCAGCCTTCAGGGTAATATAGGCTACGAGCAGTACTTC